These T cell receptor beta chains were read from a single sample in a study of cytomegalovirus exposure and HLA in healthy donors. Method: immunoSEQ multiplex PCR; TCRdb's copy keeps in-frame clones and lacks some. The data contain about 140,000 clones, approximately 80% of them singletons. The specimen sequenced was PBMCs. The receptors were gathered from a female donor in good health and CMV-seronegative. CDR3s include the opening cysteine and the closing phenylalanine or tryptophan. Rows give clone size only sometimes, using once, few, many, or a class for an expanded clone.

cdr3_aa: CASSGYFTNYGYTF
clone_size: NA
v_call: TRBV6-1

cdr3_aa: CASSAGLLYNEQFF
clone_size: NA
v_call: TRBV6-1

cdr3_aa: CASSYFTGLNSPLHF
clone_size: NA
v_call: TRBV6-5

cdr3_aa: CASGSWEKNTDTQYF
clone_size: NA
v_call: TRBV4-1

cdr3_aa: CASSQDTGGDGYTF
clone_size: NA
v_call: TRBV4-1

cdr3_aa: CASSQATDNTEAFF
clone_size: NA
v_call: TRBV4-1

cdr3_aa: CASSPIGAPNSGANVLTF
clone_size: NA
v_call: TRBV18

cdr3_aa: CASSLQGNTGELFF
clone_size: NA
v_call: TRBV7-2

cdr3_aa: CASRLGSGEGTEAFF
clone_size: NA
v_call: TRBV4-2

cdr3_aa: CASKNDRVNTGELFF
clone_size: NA
v_call: TRBV6-5

cdr3_aa: CAWSAGFNSMAFF
clone_size: NA
v_call: TRBV30

cdr3_aa: CASSDTGFSSGNTIYF
clone_size: NA
v_call: TRBV10-2

cdr3_aa: CASSLWRRGRGETQYF
clone_size: NA
v_call: TRBV27

cdr3_aa: CAWSLGQGIGGYTF
clone_size: NA
v_call: TRBV30

cdr3_aa: CASSLAGNSPLHF
clone_size: NA
v_call: TRBV27

cdr3_aa: CASRPGLAGGRNEQYF
clone_size: NA
v_call: TRBV28

cdr3_aa: CASSLGPRDRAINSPLHF
clone_size: NA
v_call: TRBV7-6

cdr3_aa: CASFLGRFYEQYF
clone_size: NA
v_call: TRBV2

cdr3_aa: CASSSPGGTLNTGELFF
clone_size: NA
v_call: TRBV5-4

cdr3_aa: CASSPRLAGIGGELFF
clone_size: NA
v_call: TRBV5-4

cdr3_aa: CASRTDRGTGNTIYF
clone_size: NA
v_call: TRBV6-5

cdr3_aa: CASSPWTASSQSGYTF
clone_size: NA
v_call: TRBV7-2

cdr3_aa: CASKEEAGSRVYEQYF
clone_size: NA
v_call: TRBV4-1

cdr3_aa: CASGLNQGGTQYF
clone_size: NA
v_call: TRBV12-5

cdr3_aa: CASHHRPGHQPQHF
clone_size: NA
v_call: TRBV5-8

cdr3_aa: CASSLKGGSADNYGYTF
clone_size: NA
v_call: TRBV7-2

cdr3_aa: CASSLRGSAEQYF
clone_size: once
v_call: TRBV7-2

cdr3_aa: CASSSGTVLNTEAFF
clone_size: NA
v_call: TRBV27

cdr3_aa: CASSLGLAGGLTQYF
clone_size: NA
v_call: TRBV5-1

cdr3_aa: CASSYQQAYQPQHF
clone_size: NA
v_call: TRBV28

cdr3_aa: CASSPQGGLNTEAFF
clone_size: NA
v_call: TRBV4-1

cdr3_aa: CASSLVGGVGYGYTF
clone_size: NA
v_call: TRBV5-1

cdr3_aa: CASSQGGAGDEQFF
clone_size: NA
v_call: TRBV4-2

cdr3_aa: CASSVDSQGGTYEQYF
clone_size: NA
v_call: TRBV19

cdr3_aa: CSGDFPNTEAFF
clone_size: NA
v_call: TRBV29-1

cdr3_aa: CASSLVGGRETQYF
clone_size: NA
v_call: TRBV5-1

cdr3_aa: CASSLFGIGRTEAFF
clone_size: few
v_call: TRBV28

cdr3_aa: CASSPRTGANTGELFF
clone_size: NA
v_call: TRBV9

cdr3_aa: CASSQDRTVPTDTQYF
clone_size: NA
v_call: TRBV4-3

cdr3_aa: CASSFFSGGPRVTGELFF
clone_size: NA
v_call: TRBV5-4

cdr3_aa: CASSETGFGTEAFF
clone_size: NA
v_call: TRBV28

cdr3_aa: CASSGRGGRSPLHF
clone_size: NA
v_call: TRBV28